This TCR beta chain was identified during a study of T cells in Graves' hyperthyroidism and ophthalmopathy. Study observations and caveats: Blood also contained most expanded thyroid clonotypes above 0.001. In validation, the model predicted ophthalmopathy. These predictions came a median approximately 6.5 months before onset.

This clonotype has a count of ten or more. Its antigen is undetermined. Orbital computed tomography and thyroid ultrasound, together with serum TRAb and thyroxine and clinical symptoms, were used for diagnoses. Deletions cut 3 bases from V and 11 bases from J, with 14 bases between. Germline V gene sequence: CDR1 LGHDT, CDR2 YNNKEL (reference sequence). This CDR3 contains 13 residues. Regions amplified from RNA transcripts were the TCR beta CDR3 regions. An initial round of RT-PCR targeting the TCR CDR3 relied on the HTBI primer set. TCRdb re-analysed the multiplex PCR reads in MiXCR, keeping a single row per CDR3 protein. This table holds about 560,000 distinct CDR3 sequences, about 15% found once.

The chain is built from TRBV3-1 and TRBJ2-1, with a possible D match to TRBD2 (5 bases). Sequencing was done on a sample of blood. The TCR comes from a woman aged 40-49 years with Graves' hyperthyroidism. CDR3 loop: CASSQIEAVKQFF. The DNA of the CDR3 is TGTGCCAGCAGCCAGATAGAAGCGGTTAAGCAGTTCTTC.